The rows below give T cell receptor beta chains drawn from one sample of a study of vaccination and CD4 T cells after COVID-19. TCRdb re-analysed the PCR reads in MiXCR, keeping a single row per CDR3 protein. The sample records fewer than 20,000 distinct CDR3 sequences, 60% to 80% being singletons. For these TCRs, the target antigens are not known. The specimen was CD4+ T cells from blood, cultured in vitro. These receptors were collected from a human donor who had recovered from COVID-19. Both conserved end residues are part of each CDR3. The D gene is left open where the match is weak. The size entry is marked missing in some rows and otherwise reads once, few, many or a size class.

v_gene: TRBV6-5
abundance: NA
d_gene: TRBD1
j_gene: TRBJ1-3
CDR3nt: TGTACCAGCAGTTACTCGTGGACAGGGGACACCATATATTTT
CDR3aa: CTSSYSWTGDTIYF

v_gene: TRBV19
abundance: once
d_gene: TRBD1
j_gene: TRBJ2-7
CDR3nt: TGTGCCAGTAGTATACATCCGGGACAGGGGATCTACGAGCAGTACTTC
CDR3aa: CASSIHPGQGIYEQYF

v_gene: TRBV18
abundance: NA
d_gene: TRBD2
j_gene: TRBJ2-7
CDR3nt: TGTGCCAGCTCCCCGACTAGCGGGAGTCGGGAGCAGTACTTC
CDR3aa: CASSPTSGSREQYF

v_gene: TRBV20-1
abundance: NA
d_gene: NA
j_gene: TRBJ1-1
CDR3nt: TGCAGTGCTAGGGGGCAGGGGAAGGCTGAAGCTTTCTTT
CDR3aa: CSARGQGKAEAFF

v_gene: TRBV25-1
abundance: once
d_gene: NA
j_gene: TRBJ2-5
CDR3nt: TGTGCCAGCTCTAGGGCGGGGAGGGAGACCCAGTACTTC
CDR3aa: CASSRAGRETQYF

v_gene: TRBV7-2
abundance: once
d_gene: NA
j_gene: TRBJ2-5
CDR3nt: TGTGCCAGCAGCTTAGGGGGGGCTAGCGGCCAAGAGACCCAGTACTTC
CDR3aa: CASSLGGASGQETQYF

v_gene: TRBV24-1
abundance: NA
d_gene: TRBD1
j_gene: TRBJ1-1
CDR3nt: TGTGCCACCAGTGACCCAGGGGGGTCTAGGGGAGCTTTCTTT
CDR3aa: CATSDPGGSRGAFF

v_gene: TRBV19
abundance: NA
d_gene: NA
j_gene: TRBJ1-5
CDR3nt: TGTGCCAGTAGTATAGAAGGGCAGGGAGGAGGGCTTAGCAATCAGCCCCAGCATTTT
CDR3aa: CASSIEGQGGGLSNQPQHF

v_gene: TRBV7-8
abundance: NA
d_gene: NA
j_gene: TRBJ2-7
CDR3nt: TGTGCCAGCAGCCCCGCTGGCGGCCCCGCGGGGCAGTACTTC
CDR3aa: CASSPAGGPAGQYF

v_gene: TRBV6-1
abundance: NA
d_gene: NA
j_gene: TRBJ1-4
CDR3nt: TGTGCCAGCAGTGAAAGGTTGTGGGGAAGGGAAAAACTGTTTTTT
CDR3aa: CASSERLWGREKLFF

v_gene: TRBV19
abundance: few
d_gene: TRBD1
j_gene: TRBJ1-1
CDR3nt: TGTGCCAGTAGTATAAGGGGGCAGAACACTGAAGCTTTCTTT
CDR3aa: CASSIRGQNTEAFF

v_gene: TRBV19
abundance: NA
d_gene: NA
j_gene: TRBJ1-5
CDR3nt: TGTGCCAGTAGTATAGGGAGGGTCAGGGGCCGTAGCAATCAGCCCCAGCATTTT
CDR3aa: CASSIGRVRGRSNQPQHF

v_gene: TRBV18
abundance: NA
d_gene: NA
j_gene: TRBJ2-2
CDR3nt: TGTGCCAGCTCACCACCGGGCAGGGGCCCCGCCGGGGAGCTGTTTTTT
CDR3aa: CASSPPGRGPAGELFF

v_gene: TRBV7-9
abundance: NA
d_gene: NA
j_gene: TRBJ1-1
CDR3nt: TGTGCCAGCAGCTTAACCCGGGGGGAGAACACTGAAGCTTTCTTT
CDR3aa: CASSLTRGENTEAFF

v_gene: TRBV20-1
abundance: NA
d_gene: NA
j_gene: TRBJ2-4
CDR3nt: TGCAGTGCCCCTGATCGGCAAAACATTCAGTACTTC
CDR3aa: CSAPDRQNIQYF

v_gene: TRBV6-5
abundance: NA
d_gene: NA
j_gene: TRBJ1-1
CDR3nt: TGTGCCAGCAGTTACAGGCTCGAGAAAGGCTTGAACACTGAAGCTTTCTTT
CDR3aa: CASSYRLEKGLNTEAFF

v_gene: TRBV5-1
abundance: NA
d_gene: NA
j_gene: TRBJ1-6
CDR3nt: TGCGCCAGCAGCTGGGACGGATTCAATTCACCCCTCCACTTT
CDR3aa: CASSWDGFNSPLHF

v_gene: TRBV6-2/TRBV6-3
abundance: few
d_gene: NA
j_gene: TRBJ2-5
CDR3nt: TGTGCCAGCACCACTGGGGGGGAGACCCAGTACTTC
CDR3aa: CASTTGGETQYF

v_gene: TRBV19
abundance: NA
d_gene: TRBD1
j_gene: TRBJ1-6
CDR3nt: TGTGCCAGTAGTATACGTGACAGGGACCTCCACTTT
CDR3aa: CASSIRDRDLHF

v_gene: TRBV11-2
abundance: NA
d_gene: NA
j_gene: TRBJ1-6
CDR3nt: TGTGCCAGCAGCCCTTTTGGGGGCAGCCTCGGGTCACCCCTCCACTTT
CDR3aa: CASSPFGGSLGSPLHF

v_gene: TRBV20-1
abundance: NA
d_gene: NA
j_gene: TRBJ2-7
CDR3nt: TGCAGTGCTAGATCCGGGACAAGGATCGAGCAGTACTTC
CDR3aa: CSARSGTRIEQYF

v_gene: TRBV5-1
abundance: NA
d_gene: NA
j_gene: TRBJ2-7
CDR3nt: TGCGCCAGCAGCTTGACCTCTAACTACGAGCAGTACTTC
CDR3aa: CASSLTSNYEQYF

v_gene: TRBV11-2
abundance: NA
d_gene: NA
j_gene: TRBJ2-3
CDR3nt: TGTGCCAGCAGCCGAGACAGGCAGGCGGTAAGCACAGATACGCAGTATTTT
CDR3aa: CASSRDRQAVSTDTQYF

v_gene: TRBV20-1
abundance: few
d_gene: NA
j_gene: TRBJ1-6
CDR3nt: TGCAGTGCTAGAGTAGAAGGGAGAAATTCACCCCTCCACTTT
CDR3aa: CSARVEGRNSPLHF

v_gene: TRBV4-2
abundance: few
d_gene: NA
j_gene: TRBJ2-3
CDR3nt: TGTGCCAGCAGCCAAGATAAAGCCCGCACAGATACGCAGTATTTT
CDR3aa: CASSQDKARTDTQYF

v_gene: TRBV9
abundance: NA
d_gene: NA
j_gene: TRBJ1-1
CDR3nt: TGTGCCAGCAGCGAGACCCCCAAGGACACTGAAGCTTTCTTT
CDR3aa: CASSETPKDTEAFF

v_gene: TRBV19
abundance: NA
d_gene: NA
j_gene: TRBJ1-2
CDR3nt: TGTGCCAGTAGTTCCCCGACAGTCCTCTATGGCTGCACCTTC
CDR3aa: CASSSPTVLYGCTF

v_gene: TRBV28
abundance: NA
d_gene: TRBD1
j_gene: TRBJ1-5
CDR3nt: TGTGCCAGCAGCTATGACAGGGGAGTGCCCTGGCCCCAGCATTTT
CDR3aa: CASSYDRGVPWPQHF

v_gene: TRBV24-1
abundance: NA
d_gene: NA
j_gene: TRBJ2-5
CDR3nt: TGTGCCACCAGTGATGCATATAAGTACCAAGAGACCCAGTACTTC
CDR3aa: CATSDAYKYQETQYF

v_gene: TRBV7-2
abundance: few
d_gene: NA
j_gene: TRBJ1-5
CDR3nt: TGTGCCAGCAGCCCCGATTACAATCAGCCCCAGCATTTT
CDR3aa: CASSPDYNQPQHF

v_gene: TRBV6-2/TRBV6-3
abundance: NA
d_gene: TRBD2
j_gene: TRBJ2-7
CDR3nt: TGTGCCAGCAGGGCCGGGACTAGCGGGAGATACGAGCAGTACTTC
CDR3aa: CASRAGTSGRYEQYF

v_gene: TRBV20-1
abundance: few
d_gene: NA
j_gene: TRBJ1-2
CDR3nt: TGCAGTGCTAGAGTCCGGGGCGGGGGAGCTAACTATGGCTACACCTTC
CDR3aa: CSARVRGGGANYGYTF

v_gene: TRBV5-4
abundance: few
d_gene: NA
j_gene: TRBJ1-2
CDR3nt: TGTGCCAGCAGCTTGGATCCGGGTACCTATGGCTACACCTTC
CDR3aa: CASSLDPGTYGYTF

v_gene: TRBV11-2
abundance: NA
d_gene: TRBD2
j_gene: TRBJ2-1
CDR3nt: TGTGCCAGCAGGTCGCCGGGACTAGGGGTCGGGGAGCAGTTCTTC
CDR3aa: CASRSPGLGVGEQFF

v_gene: TRBV7-8
abundance: NA
d_gene: NA
j_gene: TRBJ2-7
CDR3nt: TGTGCCAGCAGCTTAGCCAGGGTAGTAGGTCTCGGGTACGAGCAGTACTTC
CDR3aa: CASSLARVVGLGYEQYF

v_gene: TRBV19
abundance: NA
d_gene: TRBD2
j_gene: TRBJ2-2
CDR3nt: TGTGCCAGTAGTAAACTAGCGGGAGCGGGCACCGGGGAGCTGTTTTTT
CDR3aa: CASSKLAGAGTGELFF

v_gene: TRBV7-9
abundance: NA
d_gene: NA
j_gene: TRBJ2-2
CDR3nt: TGTGCCAGCAGCTTAACTAGCATCATCTACTCCGGGGAGCTGTTTTTT
CDR3aa: CASSLTSIIYSGELFF

v_gene: TRBV5-1
abundance: NA
d_gene: TRBD2
j_gene: TRBJ2-5
CDR3nt: TGCGCCAGCAGCACCGGGACTAGCGAAGAGACCCAGTACTTC
CDR3aa: CASSTGTSEETQYF

v_gene: TRBV11-2
abundance: NA
d_gene: NA
j_gene: TRBJ1-6
CDR3nt: TGTGCCAGCAGCCTAACAGGGAATTCACCCCTCCACTTT
CDR3aa: CASSLTGNSPLHF

v_gene: TRBV12-3/TRBV12-4
abundance: NA
d_gene: TRBD1
j_gene: TRBJ1-6
CDR3nt: TGTGCCAGCAGTTTCCCTGGACAGGGGTCTTCACCCCTCCACTTT
CDR3aa: CASSFPGQGSSPLHF

v_gene: TRBV11-3
abundance: few
d_gene: NA
j_gene: TRBJ2-3
CDR3nt: TGTGCCAGCAGCTTAAGCGGCGGGGCAGGAGTCACAGATACGCAGTATTTT
CDR3aa: CASSLSGGAGVTDTQYF

v_gene: TRBV5-1
abundance: NA
d_gene: TRBD2
j_gene: TRBJ2-5
CDR3nt: TGCGCCAGCAGCTTGGTCCCTAGCGGGAGTCAAGAGACCCAGTACTTC
CDR3aa: CASSLVPSGSQETQYF